This T cell receptor beta chain was found in a study of shared clonotypes between healthy human individuals. General study points: Estimated richness values were generally larger in naive subsets than in memory subsets. The study's rarefaction showed incomplete sorted-subset sequencing despite large depth.

The table came from immunoSEQ multiplex PCR; TCRdb's copy has only in-frame clones and leaves some out. The repertoire holds hundreds of thousands of clones, with approximately 96% as singletons. The ends were cut back, 1 base at V and 2 bases at J, with 14 bases in the middle. CDR1 and CDR2 from the germline V gene are MDHEN and SYDVKM. CDR3 length equals 17 residues. CD8 cells classed as naive were CD45RO-negative and positively selected for CCR7, excluding terminally differentiated effector memory CD45RA+ cells. This clone was detected only once. Antigen specificity is unknown. The sample was naive CD8+ T cells sorted from blood. The chain has TRBV28 and TRBJ1-4; TRBD1 might be the D (5 bases). The sequence derives from a woman aged 25 to 39 in good health. CDR3 sequence (DNA): TGTGCCAGCAGTTTATTTCTCGGGGGTGAGACTAATGAAAAACTGTTTTTT. Its protein is CASSLFLGGETNEKLFF. The variable domain in full, completed from reference TRBV28 and TRBJ1-4, reads DVKVTQSSRYLVKRTGEKVFLECVQDMDHENMFWYRQDPGLGLRLIYFSYDVKMKEKGDIPEGYSVSREKKERFSLILESASTNQTSMYLCASSLFLGGETNEKLFFGSGTQLSVL.